The 4 T cell receptor beta chains presented below share a single source sample, sequenced in a study of PD-1 blockade in classical Hodgkin lymphoma. Specified time point: cycle 4 day 1 (C4D1), after around six weeks of nivolumab. The patients all showed relapse after autologous stem cell transplantation, while their brentuximab vedotin exposure varied. Some clones are missing from TCRdb's copy, which holds only in-frame ones; the method was immunoSEQ multiplex PCR. The sample records approximately 44,000 clones, approximately 70% being singletons. The material was peripheral blood mononuclear cells (PBMCs), obtained before the fourth cycle of nivolumab. Source of these receptors: a human donor with classical Hodgkin lymphoma.

V usage is TRBV4-3 and J usage is TRBJ2-2, with TRBD1 matching over 9 bases. CDR1 and CDR2 from the germline V gene are LGHNA and YSLEER. The ends lost 0 bases at V and 4 bases at J; junction bases unmatched: 6. This CDR3 comprises 17 residues. The CDR3 bases are TGCGCCAGCAGCCAAGATCTCAGGGACAGGGTCACCGGGGAGCTGTTTTTT. It specifies CASSQDLRDRVTGELFF.

The chain combines TRBV4-3 with TRBJ2-1; no definite D call. Germline CDR1 and CDR2: LGHNA and YSLEER. The CDR3 covers 13 residues. Trimming removed 1 base from V and 9 bases from J, with 10 bases in between. The CDR3 nucleotides are TGCGCCAGCAGCCAAGTCCGCCACGGTGAGCAGTTCTTC. This sequence encodes CASSQVRHGEQFF.

This clone occurred once. The V gene is TRBV30, the J gene TRBJ1-4; possible D gene TRBD1, 5 bases. The length of the CDR3 is 13 residues. Germline values: CDR1 GTSNPN, CDR2 SVGIG (reference sequence). Between the trimmed V and J ends, which lost 0 bases and 8 bases, there was a span of 10 bases. For the CDR3, the DNA is TGTGCCTGGAGTGTAGAGGGGCGGGAAAAACTGTTTTTT. Amino acids: CAWSVEGREKLFF.

This clone has just a few counts. The chain couples TRBV29-1 to TRBJ2-2, with 8 bases lining up with TRBD1. V trimming: 6 bases; J trimming: 7 bases; junction bases outside the gene matches: 13. CDR1 and CDR2 (germline): SQVTM, ANQGSEA. This CDR3 spans 15 amino acids. As DNA, the CDR3 is TGCAGCGTGGCGAGTCAGGGGGCTCAAGTCGGGGAGCTGTTTTTT. Residues: CSVASQGAQVGELFF.